This T cell receptor (beta chain) was identified during a study of blood T cell repertoires in COVID-19 (dated by TCRdb to 2020 to 2022). Some background on the complete study: The collaborator samples originated in the United States, Italy and Spain and spanned the acute and convalescent phases of COVID-19. The material from the prospective study consisted of cDNA or gDNA derived from T cells, B-cell-depleted T cells, or PBMCs. Subjects who had been exposed to COVID-19, were actively infected with it, or had recovered from it provided the deeply sampled blood TCRbeta repertoires that made up the dataset. The repertoires were released in a freely available public database intended as a resource for research on the immune response to SARS-CoV-2. Samples were obtained from the ongoing ImmuneRACE study (first 160 participants) and from about 1,300 subjects provided by 6 global collaborators. Nearly every sample came with metadata listing a de-identified subject ID, COVID-19 status, age in years and sex. Where HLA class I and class II types were available, the types were taken from metadata supplied by the sample provider, not from assay-based typing.

Collaborating institutions collected whole blood in K2EDTA tubes following their own protocols. For TCRbeta analysis, collaborators shipped samples as frozen whole blood, isolated PBMCs, or DNA extracted from either of those sample types. TCRbeta CDR3 regions were amplified from genomic DNA using the immunoSEQ Assay, a bias-controlled multiplex PCR. On the study's bioinformatics: Within the assay, amplification of reference gene primers was used to estimate how many nucleated cells each sample contained. To quantify the absolute abundance of each unique TCRbeta CDR3 rearrangement, sequence reads were collapsed and filtered. For each sample, productive Simpson clonality was calculated as the square root of Simpson's diversity index across productive rearrangements. TCRdb mirrors the immuneACCESS table, restricted to in-frame sequences. Some clones are absent from its copies; in checked studies, under half trace to an unresolved V gene, and the reason for the others is unknown. The V and J calls and clone size come from that table; D and trimming were worked out from the DNA. The sample yields over 65,000 clones; approximately 86% were counted once. 12% of the sample rests with the top ten.

CDR1 SQVTM and CDR2 ANQGSEA are derived from the germline V gene. There are 10 amino acids in the CDR3, from cysteine to phenylalanine inclusive. Only CDR3 DNA is held: 30 bases, read in frame from base 1. V lost 4 bases and J lost 3 bases; the stretch between them is 3 bases long. What the study reported, not specific to this receptor: How much clinical and demographic metadata was included differed by source and by participant, and the metadata was provided uncurated.

Remarks on this clone: Which antigen it targets is not known. The input lacks base qualities; no much larger clone sits a single base away.

This sequence originates from a human donor in a cohort sampled during active COVID-19. The sequenced sample consisted of peripheral blood. In this chain, TRBV29-1 is recombined with TRBJ2-5; no D gene is confidently identified. The CDR3 has the sequence CSVGEETQYF. The nucleotides read TGCAGCGTTGGAGAAGAGACCCAGTACTTC.